This entry concerns a single T cell receptor beta chain. This clone was seen a single time. The target of this receptor is not known. Base qualities are not recorded, but no much larger clone differs from it by a single base. TCRbeta CDR3 regions were amplified from genomic DNA by means of the immunoSEQ Assay, a bias-controlled multiplex PCR. In the paper's pipeline: Within the assay, amplification of reference gene primers was used to estimate how many nucleated cells each sample contained. To quantify the absolute abundance of each unique TCRbeta CDR3 rearrangement, sequence reads were collapsed and filtered. For each sample, productive Simpson clonality was calculated as the square root of Simpson's diversity index over productive rearrangements. The source is immuneACCESS, and TCRdb retained only in-frame sequences with V and J called. Part of the clones is not carried over; for the studies checked, unresolved V genes explain less than half of this, and the remainder is unexplained. For V, J and clone size, that table is used; D and trimming come from the DNA. For this sample the table gives 210,000 or so clones, of which roughly 85% were detected only once. The top ten constitute around 5.5% of the sample.

One collaborating source in Seattle enrolled patients while the patients were actively infected and followed the patients over time throughout the course of disease. The collaborating institutions used their own protocols to collect whole blood in K2EDTA tubes. For TCRbeta analysis, collaborators shipped samples in one of three forms: frozen whole blood, isolated PBMCs, or DNA extracted from either of those sample types. The cysteine opens and the phenylalanine closes a CDR3 of 15 amino acids. The read is trimmed to its CDR3 DNA, 45 bases read in frame from base 1. According to the germline V gene, CDR1 reads LGHNA and CDR2 reads YNFKEQ. V and J lose 0 bases and 6 bases, and a span of 12 bases separates them. This specimen belongs to a study of blood T cell repertoires in COVID-19 (dated by TCRdb to about 2020). For the wider study: The collaborator samples originated in the United States, Italy and Spain and spanned the acute and convalescent phases of COVID-19. The material from the prospective study consisted of cDNA or gDNA derived from T cells, B-cell-depleted T cells, or PBMCs. The dataset comprised deeply sampled blood TCRbeta repertoires from subjects exposed to, actively infected with, or recovered from COVID-19. The samples were drawn from the first 160 participants of the ongoing ImmuneRACE study and from 1,254 subjects provided by 6 global collaborators. A freely available public database, intended as a resource for researchers studying the immune response to SARS-CoV-2, is where the repertoires were released. Where available, HLA class I and class II types were obtained from metadata supplied by the sample provider rather than from assay-based typing. Sample metadata almost always included a de-identified subject ID, COVID-19 status, age in years and sex.

Study-wide conclusions, independent of this receptor: The quantity of clinical and demographic metadata differed by source and by participant and was supplied without curation.

The chain was built from TRBV4-2 and TRBJ2-4; the D gene is perhaps TRBD2, on 6 matching bases. The clonotype originates from a man aged 50-59 years with COVID-19, enrolled during active disease. The source material was peripheral blood. In nucleotide form, the sequence is TGTGCCAGCAGCCAAGATTTCCGGGGACTAAACATTCAGTACTTC. Its coded protein is CASSQDFRGLNIQYF.